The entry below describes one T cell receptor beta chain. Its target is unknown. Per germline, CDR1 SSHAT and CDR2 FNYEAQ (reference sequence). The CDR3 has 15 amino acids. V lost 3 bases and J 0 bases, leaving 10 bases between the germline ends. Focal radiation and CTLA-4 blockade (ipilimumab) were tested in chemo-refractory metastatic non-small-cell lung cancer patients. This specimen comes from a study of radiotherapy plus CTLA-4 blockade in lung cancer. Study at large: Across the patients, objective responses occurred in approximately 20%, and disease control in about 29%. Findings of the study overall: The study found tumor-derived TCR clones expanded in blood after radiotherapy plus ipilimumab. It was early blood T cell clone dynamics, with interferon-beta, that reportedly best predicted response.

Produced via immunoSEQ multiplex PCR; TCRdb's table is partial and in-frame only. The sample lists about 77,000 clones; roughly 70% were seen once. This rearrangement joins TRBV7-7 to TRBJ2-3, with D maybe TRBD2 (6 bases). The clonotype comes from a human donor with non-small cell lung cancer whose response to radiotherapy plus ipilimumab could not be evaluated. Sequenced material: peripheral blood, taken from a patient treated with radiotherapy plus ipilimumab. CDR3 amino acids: CASSLYGGSTDTQYF. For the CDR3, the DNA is TGTGCCAGCAGCTTGTACGGGGGAAGCACAGATACGCAGTATTTT.